One sample yielded the 32 T cell receptor beta chains listed below, sequenced in a study of T cell repertoires in cytomegalovirus infection. The antigens of these receptors remain unknown. TCRdb independently ran MiXCR on the reads; one entry per CDR3 protein. The data show around 69,000 distinct CDR3 sequences, approximately 22% seen once. The specimen was CD8+ T cells from cultured PBMCs, collected from culture after CMV antigen stimulation. The origin of the receptors is a human donor in good health (CMV status not recorded). Some clones in this sample may be carry-over from other donors' samples.

This clonotype was detected a few times. This chain links TRBV7-8 with TRBJ2-7; D is possibly TRBD2 (6 bases). V lost 1 base and J lost 2, with 12 bases in between. CDR3 size: 15 residues. Germline CDR1 and CDR2: SGHVS and FQNEAQ. The CDR3 DNA reads TGTGCCAGCAGCTTAGTGGGGGGACTTCCCTACGAGCAGTACTTC. Translating it yields CASSLVGGLPYEQYF.

J is TRBJ2-1 and V is TRBV4-1, with a possible D match to TRBD1 (5 bases). This CDR3 has 14 residues. Trimming removed 8 bases from V and 2 bases from J, with 13 bases in between. CDR1 is MGHRA, CDR2 YSYEKL, per germline. CDR3 sequence: CASAQGEAYNEQFF. The CDR3 DNA reads as TGCGCCAGCGCGCAGGGTGAGGCCTACAATGAGCAGTTCTTC.

The genes are TRBV12-3 or TRBV12-4 and TRBJ2-2; D unresolved. Trimming removed 6 bases at V and 5 bases at J, with 13 bases between. This CDR3 spans 14 amino acids. CDR3 coding DNA: TGTGCCAGCAGCGGAAGTTTGAGGACCGGGGAGCTGTTTTTT. Encoded protein: CASSGSLRTGELFF.

The V call is TRBV20-1, the J call TRBJ1-1; D is uncertain. Germline lookup yields CDR1 DFQATT and CDR2 SNEGSKA (reference sequence). This CDR3 comprises 12 residues. Trimming shortened V by 3 bases and J by 5 bases, and 10 bases separated the two germline ends. The CDR3 DNA reads as TGCAGTGCTAGTTATGGGCAGACTGAAGCTTTCTTT. Translation gives CSASYGQTEAFF.

This clonotype came up a few times. The V and J genes are TRBV6-1 and TRBJ2-2; 12 bases fit TRBD2. The CDR3 contains 16 residues. V shed 6 bases, J shed 8 bases, and the junction held 10 bases outside the gene matches. The germline CDR1 and CDR2 sequences are MNHNS and SASEGT. CDR3 sequence (DNA): TGTGCCAGCAGCCCACTAGCGGGGGGCCGGAAAGGGGAGCTGTTTTTT. As protein: CASSPLAGGRKGELFF.

This rearrangement joins TRBV12-3 or TRBV12-4 to TRBJ1-1, with 7 bases aligning to TRBD1. J was trimmed by 0 bases and V by 6 bases; bases with no gene match: 10. CDR3 length: 16 residues. CDR3 DNA sequence: TGTGCCAGCAGCCCCAGGGACAGCCTCATGAACACTGAAGCTTTCTTT. This codes for CASSPRDSLMNTEAFF.

This clonotype turned up a few times. The chain employs TRBV5-5 and TRBJ2-1, with D possibly called TRBD1 or TRBD2 (5 bases each). The CDR3 covers 14 residues. Germline V gene lookup returns CDR1 SGHKS and CDR2 YYEKEE (reference sequence). Deletions cut 2 bases from V and 8 bases from J, with 14 bases between. This chain's CDR3 is CASSFRDPSHEQFF. The CDR3 DNA follows: TGTGCCAGCAGCTTCCGGGACCCTTCCCATGAGCAGTTCTTC.

The sample holds a few counts of this clonotype. The rearrangement links TRBV7-2 to TRBJ2-3, with 7 bases identical to TRBD2. Trimming removed 2 bases from V and 2 bases from J; junction bases left unmatched: 10. The CDR3 runs 17 residues. The germline CDR1 and CDR2 sequences are SGHTA and FQGNSA. CDR3 in amino acids: CASSLRLGGRITDTQYF. In DNA, the CDR3 is TGTGCCAGCAGCTTACGATTGGGCGGGAGAATCACAGATACGCAGTATTTT.

This clonotype has more than one count but fewer than ten. V usage is TRBV7-2 and J usage is TRBJ2-1; TRBD1 matches at 12 bases. After removal of 4 bases from V and 6 bases from J, the junction contained 4 bases not matched to a gene. Germline V gene sequence: CDR1 SGHTA, CDR2 FQGNSA. CDR3 size: 15 residues. The CDR3 coding sequence is TGTGCCAGCAGCTCGGGACAGGGGGCCTCCAATGAGCAGTTCTTC. Translated: CASSSGQGASNEQFF.

This chain uses TRBV27 with TRBJ2-1, with 8 nucleotides matching TRBD1. There are 13 residues in the CDR3. V was clipped by 5 bases and J by 9 bases; unmatched bases: 6. Per the germline V gene, CDR1 is MNHEY and CDR2 is SMNVEV (reference sequence). This CDR3 reads CASSLDRGGEQFF. The CDR3 DNA follows: TGTGCCAGCAGTCTCGACAGGGGCGGTGAGCAGTTCTTC.

V and J are TRBV7-3 and TRBJ2-7, with 8 nucleotides matching TRBD1. The CDR3 sequence is 15 residues long. Looked up from germline, CDR1 is SGHTA and CDR2 is FQGTGA. V was clipped by 5 bases and J by 5 bases; unmatched bases: 11. The CDR3 nucleotides read TGTGCCAGCAGCGCAGGACAGGGCTTCCTCCACGAGCAGTACTTC. Protein sequence: CASSAGQGFLHEQYF.

The DNA for the CDR3 is TGTGCCAGCAGCTCACTAGCGGGGACTTACAATGAGCAGTTCTTC. This gives the protein CASSSLAGTYNEQFF. V is TRBV27 and J is TRBJ2-1, with 10 bases lining up with TRBD2. Per germline, CDR1 MNHEY and CDR2 SMNVEV (reference sequence). Trimming removed 6 bases from V and 4 bases from J; junction bases left unmatched: 6. The CDR3 is 15 amino acids.

This chain joins TRBV12-3 or TRBV12-4 and TRBJ1-5, with a tentative D call TRBD1 (5 bases). There are 15 residues in the CDR3. Trimming pared 11 bases from V and 0 bases from J, leaving 17 bases between. Written as DNA, the CDR3 is TGTGCCCTTCCAGGGTCTCCATATAGCAATCAGCCCCAGCATTTT. Protein: CALPGSPYSNQPQHF.

The rearrangement joins TRBV4-1 to TRBJ1-5; 11 positions agree with TRBD1. V shed 1 base and J 6 bases; nucleotides not matched to a gene: 5. Germline CDR1 reads MGHRA; CDR2 reads YSYEKL. This CDR3 comprises 16 residues. CDR3 nucleotide sequence: TGCGCCAGCAGCCAAGGATTCGGGACAGGGGGTCAGCCCCAGCATTTT. This encodes CASSQGFGTGGQPQHF.

The sample holds many counts of this clonotype. The rearrangement joins TRBV6-1 to TRBJ2-3; D gene ambiguous. V was clipped by 8 bases and J by 6 bases, with 6 bases between them. The CDR3 length is 10 residues. Germline lookup yields CDR1 MNHNS and CDR2 SASEGT. This CDR3 reads CASGADTQYF. The DNA of the CDR3 is TGTGCCAGCGGCGCGGATACGCAGTATTTT.

The chain carries TRBV4-1 and TRBJ1-1; D is ambiguous. Germline V gives CDR1 MGHRA, CDR2 YSYEKL. The CDR3 sequence is 12 residues long. The ends were cut back, 3 bases at V and 0 bases at J, with 2 bases in the middle. The CDR3 loop reads CASSQLNTEAFF. CDR3 DNA: TGCGCCAGCAGCCAGTTGAACACTGAAGCTTTCTTT.

The table lists this clonotype with a few counts. The rearrangement joins TRBV7-9 to TRBJ1-4; no reliable D call. CDR3 length: 14 amino acids. Germline-derived CDR1 and CDR2 are SEHNR and FQNEAQ (reference sequence). V lost 4 bases and J lost 8, with 14 bases in between. The CDR3 DNA is TGTGCCAGCAGCTCCTCCTCGATAAGGGAAAAACTGTTTTTT. Translated: CASSSSSIREKLFF.

In its sample, this clonotype was seen a few times. J is TRBJ1-1 and V is TRBV7-3; no reliable D call. V shed 2 bases and J shed 3 bases, with 7 bases lying between them. The germline gives CDR1 SGHTA, CDR2 FQGTGA. The CDR3 runs to 13 residues. DNA of the CDR3: TGTGCCAGCAGCTTAGACCAGGACACTGAAGCTTTCTTT. Residues: CASSLDQDTEAFF. Supplemented by reference TRBV7-3 and TRBJ1-1, the full variable domain reads GAGVSQTPSNKVTEKGKYVELRCDPISGHTALYWYRQSLGQGPEFLIYFQGTGAADDSGLPNDRFFAVRPEGSVSTLKIQRTERGDSAVYLCASSLDQDTEAFFGQGTRLTVV.

CDR3 DNA: TGTGCCAGCAGCCTAACGGGGGGTTCCTACGAGCAGTACTTC. It translates to CASSLTGGSYEQYF. The rearrangement uses TRBV7-2 and TRBJ2-7, with 7 bases aligning to TRBD2. The CDR3 spans 14 residues. The germline V gene encodes CDR1 SGHTA and CDR2 FQGNSA. Unmatched junction bases numbered 5, after V lost 5 bases and J lost 1 base.

The rearrangement joins TRBV11-2 to TRBJ1-5, with 7 positions matching TRBD1. There are 14 residues in the CDR3. Germline CDR1 reads SGHAT; CDR2 reads FQNNGV. J gave up 8 bases and V 5 bases, and 9 bases lay outside the gene matches. The CDR3 region is CASSRTGVREPQHF. CDR3 coding DNA: TGTGCCAGCAGCCGCACAGGGGTGAGGGAGCCCCAGCATTTT.

V is TRBV6-2 or TRBV6-3 and J is TRBJ2-1; TRBD2 matches at 9 bases. This CDR3 is built from 15 residues. Germline trimming cut 2 bases from V and 5 bases from J; bases unmatched to any gene: 4. The germline V gene has CDR1 MNHEY and CDR2 SVGEGT. CDR3 residues: CASSYLAGGHNEQFF. In nucleotides, the CDR3 is TGTGCCAGCAGTTACCTCGCGGGGGGGCACAATGAGCAGTTCTTC.

The table lists this clonotype with a few counts. The chain combines TRBV3-1 with TRBJ2-7; possibly TRBD2 for D (5 bases). The CDR3 is 15 amino acids. The germline CDR1 and CDR2 sequences are LGHDT and YNNKEL (reference sequence). V lost 2 bases and J lost 3, with 14 bases in between. The CDR3 coding sequence is TGTGCCAGCAGCCAAAGAGGGCTAGGGAGCTACGAGCAGTACTTC. Translating it yields CASSQRGLGSYEQYF.

This clonotype was seen more than once but under ten times. CDR3 DNA: TGTGCCAGCAGTTCCCCGGGACAGGGAGCCTATGGCTACACCTTC. Its translation: CASSSPGQGAYGYTF. The genes are TRBV27 and TRBJ1-2, with 9 nucleotides matching TRBD1. The junction had 7 bases not matched to a gene; V was cut back by 4 bases and J by 4 bases. Germline V CDR1 and CDR2: MNHEY, SMNVEV (reference sequence). This CDR3 region has 15 residues.

Written as DNA, the CDR3 is TGTGCCAGCAGCTTCAAGCTGGCTACGCGACCGACCCAAGAGACCCAGTACTTC. Protein product: CASSFKLATRPTQETQYF. This chain uses TRBV7-9 with TRBJ2-5, with D hard to call. V shed 3 bases and J shed 1 base, with 21 bases lying between them. The CDR3 spans 18 residues. Germline V gene sequence: CDR1 SEHNR, CDR2 FQNEAQ (reference sequence).

V gene TRBV10-3 combines with J gene TRBJ2-7; D unclear. This CDR3 region has 13 residues. Per germline, CDR1 ENHRY and CDR2 SYGVKD. With 4 bases removed from V and 0 bases from J, the gap between germline ends came to 7 bases. CDR3 sequence: CAISGQDSYEQYF. The CDR3 DNA sequence: TGTGCCATCAGTGGGCAGGACTCCTACGAGCAGTACTTC.

This rearrangement joins TRBV7-9 to TRBJ1-3; D not resolved. CDR1 is SEHNR, CDR2 FQNEAQ, per germline (reference sequence). Trimming removed 5 bases from V and 2 bases from J, with 10 bases in between. The CDR3 extends over 14 amino acids. The CDR3 loop is CASSLSRTGNTIYF. DNA for the CDR3: TGTGCCAGCAGCCTTTCAAGGACTGGAAACACCATATATTTT.

This chain uses TRBV4-3 with TRBJ1-5; no clear D gene. Trimming took 0 bases from V and 2 from J, leaving 11 bases between them. This CDR3 is built from 16 residues. CDR1 and CDR2 (germline): LGHNA, YSLEER. CDR3 sequence: CASSQENFRGNQPQHF. In DNA, the CDR3 is TGCGCCAGCAGCCAAGAAAATTTCAGAGGCAATCAGCCCCAGCATTTT.

This clonotype has just a few counts. The gene calls are TRBV7-6 and TRBJ1-1, with D unresolved. Germline values: CDR1 SGHVS, CDR2 FNYEAQ. V lost 1 base, J lost 0 bases, and 9 bases lay in between. This CDR3 is built from 15 residues. CDR3 in DNA: TGTGCCAGCAGCTTAGGCAGTAATATGAACACTGAAGCTTTCTTT. Translated, it gives CASSLGSNMNTEAFF.

This clonotype was picked up a small number of times. The rearrangement uses TRBV7-2 and TRBJ2-7; 14 bases are shared with TRBD2. Germline CDR1 SGHTA, CDR2 FQGNSA. Unmatched junction bases numbered 4, after V lost 3 bases and J lost 6 bases. The CDR3 sequence is 15 residues long. The CDR3 loop is CASSLTSGGASEQYF. In DNA, the CDR3 is TGTGCCAGCAGCTTGACTAGCGGGGGGGCGTCCGAGCAGTACTTC.

In this sample, this clonotype turned up a few times. The chain couples TRBV7-2 to TRBJ2-3; D gene uncertain. Deletions cut 3 bases from V and 0 bases from J, with 4 bases between. This CDR3 contains 13 residues. Germline V gene data show CDR1 as SGHTA and CDR2 as FQGNSA. CDR3 loop: CASSFSSTDTQYF. Here the CDR3 DNA reads TGTGCCAGCAGCTTTAGTAGCACAGATACGCAGTATTTT.

This clonotype was detected ten times or more. This chain links TRBV12-3 or TRBV12-4 with TRBJ1-1, with D possibly matching TRBD1 (5 bases). The CDR3 consists of 15 residues. The V and J ends lost 3 bases and 2 bases respectively, with 13 bases between them. The CDR3 DNA follows: TGTGCCAGCAGTTTTGGGACCCCAGGAAACACTGAAGCTTTCTTT. Protein sequence: CASSFGTPGNTEAFF.

This clonotype was observed many times. The J gene is TRBJ2-1, the V gene TRBV7-2; 9 bases match TRBD1. Germline loops: CDR1 SGHTA, CDR2 FQGNSA. J lost 5 bases, V lost 4 bases, and 9 bases had no gene match. The CDR3 extends over 16 amino acids. The CDR3 loop reads CASSSNNRGLDNEQFF. The CDR3 DNA follows: TGTGCCAGCAGCTCCAATAACAGGGGGCTAGACAATGAGCAGTTCTTC.